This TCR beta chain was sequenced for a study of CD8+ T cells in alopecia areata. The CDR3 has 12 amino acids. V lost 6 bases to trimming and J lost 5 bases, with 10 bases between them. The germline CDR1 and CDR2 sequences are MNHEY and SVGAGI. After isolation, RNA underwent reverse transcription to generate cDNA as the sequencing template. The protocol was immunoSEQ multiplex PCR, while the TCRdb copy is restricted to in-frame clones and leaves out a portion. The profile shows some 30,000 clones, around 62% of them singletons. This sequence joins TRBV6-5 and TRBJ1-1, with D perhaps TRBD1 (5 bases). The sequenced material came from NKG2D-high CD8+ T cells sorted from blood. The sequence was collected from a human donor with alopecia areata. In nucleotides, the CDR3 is TGTGCCAGCAGCTCTACAGGAACTGAAGCTTTCTTT. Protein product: CASSSTGTEAFF.